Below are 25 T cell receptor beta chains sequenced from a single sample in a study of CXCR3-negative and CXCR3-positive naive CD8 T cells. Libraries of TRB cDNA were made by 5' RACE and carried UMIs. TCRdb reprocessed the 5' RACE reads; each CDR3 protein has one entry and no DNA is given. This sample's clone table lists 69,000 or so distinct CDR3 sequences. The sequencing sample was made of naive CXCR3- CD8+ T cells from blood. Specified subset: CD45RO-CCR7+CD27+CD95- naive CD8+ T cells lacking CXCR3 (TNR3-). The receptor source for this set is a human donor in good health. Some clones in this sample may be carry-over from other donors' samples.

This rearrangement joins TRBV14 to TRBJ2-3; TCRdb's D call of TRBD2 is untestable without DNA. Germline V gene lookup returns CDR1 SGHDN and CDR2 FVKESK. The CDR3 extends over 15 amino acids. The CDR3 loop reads CASSQETSGPDTQYF.

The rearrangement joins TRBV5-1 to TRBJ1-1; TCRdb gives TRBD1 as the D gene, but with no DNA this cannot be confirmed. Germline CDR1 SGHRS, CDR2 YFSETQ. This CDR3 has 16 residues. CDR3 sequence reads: CASSWDRGRMNTEAFF.

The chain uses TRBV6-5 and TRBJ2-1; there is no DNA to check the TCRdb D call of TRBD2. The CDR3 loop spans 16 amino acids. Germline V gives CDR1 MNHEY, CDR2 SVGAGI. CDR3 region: CASSYLGGGEGYEQFF.

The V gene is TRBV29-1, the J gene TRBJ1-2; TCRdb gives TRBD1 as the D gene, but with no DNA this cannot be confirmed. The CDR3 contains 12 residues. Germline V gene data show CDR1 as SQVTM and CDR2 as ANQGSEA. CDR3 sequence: CSVSDRGDGYTF.

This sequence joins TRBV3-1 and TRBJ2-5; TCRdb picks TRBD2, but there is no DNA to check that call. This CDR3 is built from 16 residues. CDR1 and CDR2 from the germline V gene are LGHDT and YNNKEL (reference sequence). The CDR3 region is CASSQEARLGKETQYF.

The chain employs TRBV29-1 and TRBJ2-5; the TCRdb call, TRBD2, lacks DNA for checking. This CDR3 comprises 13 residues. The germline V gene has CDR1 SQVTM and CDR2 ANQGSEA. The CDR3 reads CSGLAFVGETQYF.

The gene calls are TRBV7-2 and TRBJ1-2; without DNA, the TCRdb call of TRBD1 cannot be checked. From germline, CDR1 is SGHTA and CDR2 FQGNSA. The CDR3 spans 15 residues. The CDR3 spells CASSLSYRDHYGYTF.

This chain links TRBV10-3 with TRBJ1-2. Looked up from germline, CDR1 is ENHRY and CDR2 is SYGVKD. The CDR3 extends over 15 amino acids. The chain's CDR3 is CAISESGIANYGYTF.

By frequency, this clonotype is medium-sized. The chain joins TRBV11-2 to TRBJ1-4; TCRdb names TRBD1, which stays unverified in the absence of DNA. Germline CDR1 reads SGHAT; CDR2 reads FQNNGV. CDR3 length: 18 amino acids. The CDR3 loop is CASSPNLTPGPAEEKLFF.

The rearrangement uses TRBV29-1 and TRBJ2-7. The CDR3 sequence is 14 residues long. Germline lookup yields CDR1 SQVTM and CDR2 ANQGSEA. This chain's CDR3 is CSVDGGGTTYEQYF.

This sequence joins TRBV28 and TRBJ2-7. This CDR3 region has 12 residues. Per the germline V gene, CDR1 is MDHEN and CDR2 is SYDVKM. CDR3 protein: CASSLREYEQYF.

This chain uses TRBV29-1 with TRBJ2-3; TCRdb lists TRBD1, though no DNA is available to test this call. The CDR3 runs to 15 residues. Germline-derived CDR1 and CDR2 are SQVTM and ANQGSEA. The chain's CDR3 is CSVIPRGLGSDTQYF.

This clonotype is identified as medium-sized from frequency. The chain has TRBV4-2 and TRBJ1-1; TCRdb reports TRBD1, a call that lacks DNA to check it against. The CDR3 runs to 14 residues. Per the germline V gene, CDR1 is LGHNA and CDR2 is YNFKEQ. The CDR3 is CASSQAMTGFEAFF.

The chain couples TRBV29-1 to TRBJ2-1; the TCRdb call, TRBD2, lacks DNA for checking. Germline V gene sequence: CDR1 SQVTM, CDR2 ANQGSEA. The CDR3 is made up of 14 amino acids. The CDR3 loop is CSVWTSGRGNEQFF.

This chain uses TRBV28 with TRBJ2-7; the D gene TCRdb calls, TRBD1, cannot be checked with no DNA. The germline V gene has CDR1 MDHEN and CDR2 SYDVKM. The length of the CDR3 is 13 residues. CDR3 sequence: CASSFVRVKEQYF.

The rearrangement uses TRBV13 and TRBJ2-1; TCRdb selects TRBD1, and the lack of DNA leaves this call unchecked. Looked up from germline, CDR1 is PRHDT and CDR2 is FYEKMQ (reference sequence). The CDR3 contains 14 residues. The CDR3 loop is CASSPESSYNEQFF.

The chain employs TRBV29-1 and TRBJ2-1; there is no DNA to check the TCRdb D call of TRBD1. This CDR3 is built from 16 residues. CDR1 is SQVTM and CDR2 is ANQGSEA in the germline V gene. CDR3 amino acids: CSVESDGGGTYNEQFF.

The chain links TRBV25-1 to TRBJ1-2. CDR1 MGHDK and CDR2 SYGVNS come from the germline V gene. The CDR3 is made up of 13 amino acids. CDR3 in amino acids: CASSEYLRYGYTF.

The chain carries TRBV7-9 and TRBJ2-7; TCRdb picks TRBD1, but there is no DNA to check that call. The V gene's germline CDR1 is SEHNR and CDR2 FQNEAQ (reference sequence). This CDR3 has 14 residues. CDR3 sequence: CASSSRDRAHEQYF.

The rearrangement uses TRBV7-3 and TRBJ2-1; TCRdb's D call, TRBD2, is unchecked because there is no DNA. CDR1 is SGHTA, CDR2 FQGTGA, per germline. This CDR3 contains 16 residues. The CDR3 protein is CASSLGLAGADNEQFF.

This CDR3 is CSAMAGSDQPQHF. The V gene is TRBV29-1, the J gene TRBJ1-5; TCRdb reports TRBD1, a call that lacks DNA to check it against. Germline V gene lookup returns CDR1 SQVTM and CDR2 ANQGSEA. CDR3 size: 13 residues.

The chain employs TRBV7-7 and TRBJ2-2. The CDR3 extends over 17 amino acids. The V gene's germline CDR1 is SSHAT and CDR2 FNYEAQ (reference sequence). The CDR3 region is CASSLGAKAANTGELFF.

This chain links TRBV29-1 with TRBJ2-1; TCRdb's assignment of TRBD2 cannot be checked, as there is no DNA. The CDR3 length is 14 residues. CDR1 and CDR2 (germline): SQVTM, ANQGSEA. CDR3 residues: CSVEEGLAGDEQFF.

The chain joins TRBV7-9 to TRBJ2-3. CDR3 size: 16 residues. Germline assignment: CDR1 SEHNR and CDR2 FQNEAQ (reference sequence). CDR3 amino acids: CASSLPGQDGPDTQYF.

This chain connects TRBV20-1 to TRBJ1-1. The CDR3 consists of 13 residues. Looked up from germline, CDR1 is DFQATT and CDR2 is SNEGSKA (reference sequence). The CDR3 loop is CSAPRSNNAEAFF.